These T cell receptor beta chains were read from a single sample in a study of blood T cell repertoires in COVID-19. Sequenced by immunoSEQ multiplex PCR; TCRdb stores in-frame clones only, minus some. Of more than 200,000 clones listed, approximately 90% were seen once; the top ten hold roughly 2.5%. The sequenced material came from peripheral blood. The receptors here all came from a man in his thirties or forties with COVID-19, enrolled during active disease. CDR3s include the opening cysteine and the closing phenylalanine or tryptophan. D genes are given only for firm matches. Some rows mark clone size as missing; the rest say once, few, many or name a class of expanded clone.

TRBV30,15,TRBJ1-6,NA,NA,TGTGCCTGGAGTGTAACGGGAGGACTAGATTCACCCCTCCACTTT,CAWSVTGGLDSPLHF
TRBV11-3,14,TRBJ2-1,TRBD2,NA,TGTGCCAGCAGCTTAGGCCTAGCGGGAAATGAGCAGTTCTTC,CASSLGLAGNEQFF
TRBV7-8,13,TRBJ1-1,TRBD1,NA,TGTGCCAGCAGCTTAGGGGGACAGGGCGCAGCTTTCTTT,CASSLGGQGAAFF
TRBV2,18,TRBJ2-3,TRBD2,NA,TGTGCCAGCAGTGCGTCTAGCGGGGGCCCCGTAAGCACAGATACGCAGTATTTT,CASSASSGGPVSTDTQYF
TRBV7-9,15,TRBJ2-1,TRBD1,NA,TGTGCCAGCAGCTCGGGACAGGGGGGGTACAATGAGCAGTTCTTC,CASSSGQGGYNEQFF
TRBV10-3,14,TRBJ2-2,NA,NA,TGTGCCATCAGTGAGTCCTCAGACACCGGGGAGCTGTTTTTT,CAISESSDTGELFF
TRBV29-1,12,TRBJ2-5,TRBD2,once,TGCAGCGCACTATTCGGGGGGGAGACCCAGTACTTC,CSALFGGETQYF
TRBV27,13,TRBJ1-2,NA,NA,TGTGCCAGCAGTTTATCCGTGAACTATGGCTACACCTTC,CASSLSVNYGYTF
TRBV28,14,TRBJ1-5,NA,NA,TGTGCCAGTAGAGGTCCGGCGGGCAATCAGCCCCAGCATTTT,CASRGPAGNQPQHF
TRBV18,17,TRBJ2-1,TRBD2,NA,TGTGCCAGCTCACTCTTTTCAGCGGGGGGACTTTACAATGAGCAGTTCTTC,CASSLFSAGGLYNEQFF
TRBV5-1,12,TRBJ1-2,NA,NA,TGCGCCAGCGCACCCCGCGACTATGGCTACACCTTC,CASAPRDYGYTF
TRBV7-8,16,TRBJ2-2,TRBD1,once,TGTGCCAGCAGCTTAGCACCAGGGGGAAGTACCGGGGAGCTGTTTTTT,CASSLAPGGSTGELFF
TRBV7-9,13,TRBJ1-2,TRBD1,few,TGTGCCAGCAGCTTAACAGGGGGCTATGGCTACACCTTC,CASSLTGGYGYTF
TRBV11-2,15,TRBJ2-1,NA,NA,TGTGCCAGCAGCTTGGAGGGCCTCGTCTACAATGAGCAGTTCTTC,CASSLEGLVYNEQFF
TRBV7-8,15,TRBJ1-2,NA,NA,TGTGCCAGCAGGGGGGGACTGGCTGCGACCGGTGGCTACACCTTC,CASRGGLAATGGYTF
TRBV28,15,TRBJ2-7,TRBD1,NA,TGTGCCAGCAGTTTCACCGGGACAGGGCCCTACGAGCAGTACTTC,CASSFTGTGPYEQYF
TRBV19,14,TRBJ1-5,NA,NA,TGTGCCAGTAGCGGGGGGGTCGGCGATCAGCCCCAGCATTTT,CASSGGVGDQPQHF
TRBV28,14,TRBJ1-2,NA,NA,TGTGCCAGCAGTTGGGTCAGGGGTTACTATGGCTACACCTTC,CASSWVRGYYGYTF
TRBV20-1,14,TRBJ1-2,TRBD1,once,TGCAGTGCTAGTGGGTGGGGGACAGCCTATGGCTACACCTTC,CSASGWGTAYGYTF
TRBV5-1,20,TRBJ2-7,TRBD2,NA,TGCGCCAGCAGCAGCAACCCGGGACTAGCGGGGATAACCAGCTCCTACGAGCAGTACTTC,CASSSNPGLAGITSSYEQYF
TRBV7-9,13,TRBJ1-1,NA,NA,TGTGCCAGCAGCCCCTGGGAGGGAGCTGAAGCTTTCTTT,CASSPWEGAEAFF
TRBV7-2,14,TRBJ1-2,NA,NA,TGTGCCAGCAGCTTAACCTCGACAGGAGGTGGCTACACCTTC,CASSLTSTGGGYTF
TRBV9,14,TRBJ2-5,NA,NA,TGTGCCAGCAGCCCAGGAGGACCTCAAGAGACCCAGTACTTC,CASSPGGPQETQYF
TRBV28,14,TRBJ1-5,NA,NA,TGTGCCAGCAGTTTAGGACACAGCAATCAGCCCCAGCATTTT,CASSLGHSNQPQHF
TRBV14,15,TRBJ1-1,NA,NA,TGTGCCAGCAGCCAAGCCGGCAGGCTGAACACTGAAGCTTTCTTT,CASSQAGRLNTEAFF
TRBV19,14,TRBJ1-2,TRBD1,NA,TGTGCCAGCCTGGGACAGCTCTCTAACTATGGCTACACCTTC,CASLGQLSNYGYTF
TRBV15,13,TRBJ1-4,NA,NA,TGTGCCACCGCGGGAGGGGCCCACGAAAAACTGTTTTTT,CATAGGAHEKLFF
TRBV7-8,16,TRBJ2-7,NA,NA,TGTGCCAGCAGCTTAGTAGGGGCAGGCGCAACCTACGAGCAGTACTTC,CASSLVGAGATYEQYF
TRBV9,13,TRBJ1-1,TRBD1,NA,TGTGCCAGCAGCGCCGTGACAGGGACTGAAGCTTTCTTT,CASSAVTGTEAFF
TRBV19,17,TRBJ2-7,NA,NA,TGTGCCAGTAGTATAAGCGGTACCGGGACACTTACCTACGAGCAGTACTTC,CASSISGTGTLTYEQYF
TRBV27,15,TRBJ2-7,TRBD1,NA,TGTGCCAGCAGTCACGGGGACAGGGGCTCCTACGAGCAGTACTTC,CASSHGDRGSYEQYF
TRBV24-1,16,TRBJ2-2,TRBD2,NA,TGTGCCACCAGTGATTCGCTAGCGGGTTTCACCGGGGAGCTGTTTTTT,CATSDSLAGFTGELFF
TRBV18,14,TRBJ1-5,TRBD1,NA,TGTGCCAGCTCGGTGACAGGGACCGATCAGCCCCAGCATTTT,CASSVTGTDQPQHF
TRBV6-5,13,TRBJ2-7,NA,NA,TGTGCCAGCAGTCCCCCGAAGACGGGGGAGCAGTACTTC,CASSPPKTGEQYF
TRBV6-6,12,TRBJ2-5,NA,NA,TGTGCCAGCAGTTACTCCCGGGAGACCCAGTACTTC,CASSYSRETQYF
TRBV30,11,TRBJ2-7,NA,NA,TGTGCCTGGAGTACTGGCTACGAGCAGTACTTC,CAWSTGYEQYF
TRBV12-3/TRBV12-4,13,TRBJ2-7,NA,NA,TGTGCCAGCAGCCAGGGAGGCAGGCACGAGCAGTACTTC,CASSQGGRHEQYF
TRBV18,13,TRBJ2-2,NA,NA,TGTGCCAGCTCCGGAGAGAACACCGGGGAGCTGTTTTTT,CASSGENTGELFF
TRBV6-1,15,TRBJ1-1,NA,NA,TGTGCCAGCAGTGAAAGGCCAGGGGAGAACACTGAAGCTTTCTTT,CASSERPGENTEAFF
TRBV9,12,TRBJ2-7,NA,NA,TGTGCCAGCAGCAGGAGGGACCACGAGCAGTACTTC,CASSRRDHEQYF
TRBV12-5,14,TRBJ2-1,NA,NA,TGTGCTAGTGGTTTGAGTGGAGGGACTTCCGAGCAGTTCTTC,CASGLSGGTSEQFF
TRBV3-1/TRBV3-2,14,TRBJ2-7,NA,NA,TGTGCCAGCAGCCAGACAGCGAATGCCTACGAGCAGTACTTC,CASSQTANAYEQYF
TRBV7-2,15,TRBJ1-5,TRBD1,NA,TGTGCCAGCAGCTTTAACAGGGGGCCAGGTCAGCCCCAGCATTTT,CASSFNRGPGQPQHF
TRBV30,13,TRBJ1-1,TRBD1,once,TGTGCCTGGAGTTCAGGGGGCGACGGTGAAGCTTTCTTT,CAWSSGGDGEAFF
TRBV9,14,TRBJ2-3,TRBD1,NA,TGTGCCAGCAGTACCAGGACAGGGGGAGATACGCAGTATTTT,CASSTRTGGDTQYF
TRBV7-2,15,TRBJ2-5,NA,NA,TGTGCCAGCAGCTTTGACAGCGCCCTCCAAGAGACCCAGTACTTC,CASSFDSALQETQYF
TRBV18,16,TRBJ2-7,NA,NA,TGTGCCAGCTCACCTAACCAAGCAGGGGCATCCTACGAGCAGTACTTC,CASSPNQAGASYEQYF
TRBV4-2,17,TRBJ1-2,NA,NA,TGTGCCAGCAGCCAAGACCTGGGGGCAGGGACCCTCTATGGCTACACCTTC,CASSQDLGAGTLYGYTF
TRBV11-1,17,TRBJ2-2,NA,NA,TGTGCCAGCAGCTTAGCGCCTACCAACGCGAACACCGGGGAGCTGTTTTTT,CASSLAPTNANTGELFF